Below are 5 T cell receptor beta chains sequenced from a single sample in a study of T cells in tuberculosis. Generated by immunoSEQ multiplex PCR, the TCRdb table keeps only in-frame clones and is missing some. This sample has some 31,000 clones; 90% to 95% occur once, and the top ten carry around 2.2%. The sample taken for sequencing was PBMCs. These receptors all stem from a donor between 10 and 35 years old with latent tuberculosis or without tuberculosis infection.

This sequence joins TRBV28 and TRBJ2-3; D remains unclear. Deletions cut 1 base from V and 1 base from J, with 15 bases between. Germline CDR1 and CDR2: MDHEN and SYDVKM. The CDR3 runs 17 residues. The CDR3 DNA sequence: TGTGCCAGCAGTTTATTCTTCACAGCCCGCGGCACAGATACGCAGTATTTT. This encodes CASSLFFTARGTDTQYF. Using reference TRBV28 and TRBJ2-3 for the parts outside the CDR3, the full variable domain is DVKVTQSSRYLVKRTGEKVFLECVQDMDHENMFWYRQDPGLGLRLIYFSYDVKMKEKGDIPEGYSVSREKKERFSLILESASTNQTSMYLCASSLFFTARGTDTQYFGPGTRLTVL.

The V call is TRBV28, the J call TRBJ2-1, with TRBD2 matching 10 bases. Germline CDR1 is MDHEN and CDR2 is SYDVKM. J gave up 4 bases and V 6 bases, and 6 bases lay outside the gene matches. This CDR3 contains 15 residues. The CDR3 DNA reads as TGTGCCAGCAGGTCGGGACTAGCGTTTTACAATGAGCAGTTCTTC. Amino acids: CASRSGLAFYNEQFF.

The J gene is TRBJ1-4, the V gene TRBV30; possible D gene TRBD1, 6 bases. Trimming took 0 bases from V and 13 from J, leaving 9 bases between them. Germline V gene lookup returns CDR1 GTSNPN and CDR2 SVGIG (reference sequence). This CDR3 has 11 amino acids. The CDR3 sequence is CAWSVQGSLFF. The CDR3 coding sequence is TGTGCCTGGAGTGTACAGGGTTCACTGTTTTTT.

V is TRBV7-6 and J is TRBJ1-1, with a weak D call TRBD1 (6 bases). Germline-derived CDR1 and CDR2 are SGHVS and FNYEAQ. This CDR3 is 17 amino acids long. V was cut by 7 bases and J by 3 bases, with 24 bases left in between. CDR3 in DNA: TGTGCCAGCACTCGGGGACACGACCTGATGGGGGACACTGAAGCTTTCTTT. Translated, it gives CASTRGHDLMGDTEAFF.

The V and J genes are TRBV10-3 and TRBJ1-2; D remains ambiguous. Germline CDR1 reads ENHRY; CDR2 reads SYGVKD. This CDR3 contains 14 residues. V was cut by 6 bases and J by 2 bases, with 13 bases left in between. The DNA of the CDR3 is TGTGCCATCAGGAAGGCGGATGAAAACTATGGCTACACCTTC. This gives the protein CAIRKADENYGYTF.